Sequencing of this T cell receptor beta chain was carried out in a study of blood T cell repertoires in COVID-19. Across the whole study: Researchers got acute and convalescent COVID-19 samples from the United States, Italy and Spain. PBMCs, B-cell-depleted T cells, or T cells provided the cDNA or gDNA that made up the material.

Profiling relied on immunoSEQ multiplex PCR, and the TCRdb table lists in-frame clones only, not all of them. The data show around 150,000 clones, around 82% seen once. Germline lookup yields CDR1 WSHSY and CDR2 SAAADI. The trim removed 7 bases at V and 0 bases at J, leaving 3 bases unmatched. The CDR3 is 14 amino acids. What was sequenced was peripheral blood. This clonotype originated in a man in his fifties or sixties with active or convalescent COVID-19. The V gene is TRBV10-2, the J gene TRBJ2-7; 10 bases are a match to TRBD1. The CDR3 nucleotides are TGCGCCAGCATTAGGACAGGGGGCTCCTACGAGCAGTACTTC. Amino acids: CASIRTGGSYEQYF.